This TCR beta chain was recovered during a study of cytomegalovirus exposure and HLA in healthy donors. Study context: Roughly 85 million unique TCRs from HLA-typed donors made up an early data release.

The PCR used 60 Vbeta and 13 Jbeta primers. Data came from immunoSEQ multiplex PCR; TCRdb stores just in-frame clones and leaves some out. The data contain about 200,000 clones, approximately 80% of them singletons. Whole-study findings and limits: The authors confirmed in vitro that a few CMV-associated chains were specific for CMV antigens. Among TCR sequences, most were rare, though some public TCRs appeared in many donors.

Donors consisted of healthy bone marrow donors. This clone has only a few counts. Its specificity is unknown. The TCR originated in a boy aged 2 to 10 in good health and CMV-seronegative. Sample: PBMCs.

CDR3 residues: CASSQVVAGSWEKLFF. CDR3 coding DNA: TGCGCCAGCAGCCAAGTTGTTGCCGGGAGTTGGGAAAAACTGTTTTTT. This chain links TRBV4-1 with TRBJ1-4; no definite D call. This CDR3 comprises 16 residues. Germline CDR1 is MGHRA and CDR2 is YSYEKL. The V and J ends lost 1 base and 8 bases respectively, with 17 bases between them.